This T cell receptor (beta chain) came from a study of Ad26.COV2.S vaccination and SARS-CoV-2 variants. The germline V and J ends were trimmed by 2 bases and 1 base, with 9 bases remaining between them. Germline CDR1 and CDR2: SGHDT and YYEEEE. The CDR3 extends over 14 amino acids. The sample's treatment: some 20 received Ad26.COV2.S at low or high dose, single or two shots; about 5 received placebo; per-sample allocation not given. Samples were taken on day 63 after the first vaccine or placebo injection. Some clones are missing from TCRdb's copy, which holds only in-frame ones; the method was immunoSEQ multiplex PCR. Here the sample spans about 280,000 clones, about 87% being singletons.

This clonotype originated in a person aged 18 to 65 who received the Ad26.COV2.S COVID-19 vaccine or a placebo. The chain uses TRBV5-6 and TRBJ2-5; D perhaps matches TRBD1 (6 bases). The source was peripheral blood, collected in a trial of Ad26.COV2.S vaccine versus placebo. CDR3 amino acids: CASSLDRIQETQYF. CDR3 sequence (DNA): TGTGCCAGCAGCTTAGACAGGATCCAAGAGACCCAGTACTTC.